A selection of T cell receptor beta chains follows, all from one sample in a study of PD-1 blockade in classical Hodgkin lymphoma. Measured with immunoSEQ multiplex PCR; TCRdb has only the in-frame clones, and not every one. Among about 85,000 clones listed, 90% were seen once. Sequences were derived from peripheral blood mononuclear cells (PBMCs), sampled before the fourth cycle of nivolumab. These receptors all come from a human donor with classical Hodgkin lymphoma. CDR3s include the opening cysteine and the closing phenylalanine or tryptophan. A D gene is named only where the DNA matches it firmly. The size field is filled for only some rows; it gives once, few, many or a size class.

>TRBJ2-7|.|TRBV7-3|14|.
TGTGCCAGCAGCTTAAGTGCGGGCTCCTACGAGCAGTACTTC
CASSLSAGSYEQYF
>TRBJ2-2|.|TRBV9|13|.
TGTGCCAGCAGCGCCGCGAACACCGGGGAGCTGTTTTTT
CASSAANTGELFF
>TRBJ2-7|.|TRBV6-5|13|.
TGTGCCAGCAGTAGGAGGGAGATTGGCGAGCAGTACTTC
CASSRREIGEQYF
>TRBJ2-5|.|TRBV10-3|18|TRBD2
TGTGCCATCAGTGAGTCACGGTGGACTAGCGCGTACCAAGAGACCCAGTACTTC
CAISESRWTSAYQETQYF
>TRBJ2-2|.|TRBV7-9|13|.
TGTGCCAGCAGCTTAAAACGTACCGGGGAGCTGTTTTTT
CASSLKRTGELFF
>TRBJ2-5|.|TRBV20-1|11|.
TGCAGTGCTAGAGATGAGGAGACCCAGTACTTC
CSARDEETQYF
>TRBJ1-1|.|TRBV19|13|.
TGTGCCAGTAGTCAAGACAGGAACACTGAAGCTTTCTTT
CASSQDRNTEAFF
>TRBJ1-1|.|TRBV10-2|14|.
TGCGCCAGCACCGAAGGTGGATGGAACACTGAAGCTTTCTTT
CASTEGGWNTEAFF
>TRBJ1-2|.|TRBV18|12|.
TGTGCCACCTCAGAAAAAACCTATGGCTACACCTTC
CATSEKTYGYTF
>TRBJ1-5|.|TRBV19|16|.
TGTGCCAGTAGTTGGGGCAGGGGTCGGAGCAATCAGCCCCAGCATTTT
CASSWGRGRSNQPQHF
>TRBJ2-1|.|TRBV2|14|TRBD1
TGTGCCAGCAGCGCCGGGACAGGGGGCAATGAGCAGTTCTTC
CASSAGTGGNEQFF
>TRBJ2-5|.|TRBV18|12|.
TGTGCCAGCTCACCCATGGCAGAGACCCAGTACTTC
CASSPMAETQYF
>TRBJ1-2|once|TRBV13|22|.
TGTGCCAGCAGCCGAACAGGGTTGGAGGACCCAGGCTCGACCACAGAGTCCTATGGCTACACCTTC
CASSRTGLEDPGSTTESYGYTF
>TRBJ1-6|.|TRBV5-1|13|.
TGCGCCAGCAGACGGCCGGAAAATTCACCCCTCCACTTT
CASRRPENSPLHF
>TRBJ2-1|.|TRBV7-2|13|.
TGTGCCAGCAGCGCGGGACAGTTCTTTGAGCAGTTCTTC
CASSAGQFFEQFF
>TRBJ1-6|.|TRBV5-8|15|TRBD1
TGTGCCAGCAGCTTCGGCCGGGAGGGGGCATCACCCCTCCACTTT
CASSFGREGASPLHF
>TRBJ2-1|once|TRBV9|16|TRBD2
TGTGCCAGCAGCAAAGGGACTAGCGGGACTCTAAATGAGCAGTTCTTC
CASSKGTSGTLNEQFF
>TRBJ2-7|.|TRBV6-5|15|TRBD1
TGTGCCAGCAGAGGGAGGACAGGGGACTCCTACGAGCAGTACTTC
CASRGRTGDSYEQYF
>TRBJ2-3|once|TRBV7-2|18|TRBD2
TGTGCCAGCAGCTTAGCTGGGACTAGCGGGGGTAGCACAGATACGCAGTATTTT
CASSLAGTSGGSTDTQYF
>TRBJ1-3|.|TRBV6-5|15|.
TGTGCCAGCAGTTACTCCGGGGGCAGTGGAAACACCATATATTTT
CASSYSGGSGNTIYF
>TRBJ1-5|once|TRBV19|15|.
TGTGCCAGTCACCAGGGTGGGACCTCCAATCAGCCCCAGCATTTT
CASHQGGTSNQPQHF
>TRBJ2-3|.|TRBV28|12|.
TGTGCCAGCAGTTTTAGAGCAGATACGCAGTATTTT
CASSFRADTQYF
>TRBJ2-7|once|TRBV30|14|.
TGTGCCTGGAGTGTCTTGGGGGGAATTGACGAGCAGTACTTC
CAWSVLGGIDEQYF
>TRBJ2-2|.|TRBV21-1|17|.
TGTGCCAGCAGCAAAGTTGCGGGGACAGTTAACACCGGGGAGCTGTTTTTT
CASSKVAGTVNTGELFF